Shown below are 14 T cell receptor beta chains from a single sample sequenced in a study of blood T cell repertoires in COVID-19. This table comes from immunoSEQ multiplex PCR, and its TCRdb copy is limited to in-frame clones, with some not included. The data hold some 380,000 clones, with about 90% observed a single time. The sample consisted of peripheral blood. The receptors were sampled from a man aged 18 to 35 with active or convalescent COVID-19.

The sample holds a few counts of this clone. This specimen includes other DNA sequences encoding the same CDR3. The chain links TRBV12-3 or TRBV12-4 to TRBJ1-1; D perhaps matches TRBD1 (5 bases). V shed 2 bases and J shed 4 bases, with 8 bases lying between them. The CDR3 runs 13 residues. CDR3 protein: CASSLQGGTEAFF. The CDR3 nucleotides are TGTGCCAGCAGTTTACAGGGTGGCACTGAAGCTTTCTTT.

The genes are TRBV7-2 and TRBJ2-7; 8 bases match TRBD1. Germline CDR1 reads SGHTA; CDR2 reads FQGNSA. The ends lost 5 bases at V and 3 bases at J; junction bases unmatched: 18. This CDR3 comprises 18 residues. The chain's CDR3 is CASSQRSRRTGMDYEQYF. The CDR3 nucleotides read TGTGCCAGCAGCCAGAGAAGTAGAAGGACAGGGATGGACTACGAGCAGTACTTC.

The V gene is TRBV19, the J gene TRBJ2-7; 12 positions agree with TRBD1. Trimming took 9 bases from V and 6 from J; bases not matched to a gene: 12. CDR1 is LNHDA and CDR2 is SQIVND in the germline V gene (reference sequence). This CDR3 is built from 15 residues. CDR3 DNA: TGTGCCAGCACCCCTACCGGGACAGGGGGCCTCGAGCAGTACTTC. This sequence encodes CASTPTGTGGLEQYF.

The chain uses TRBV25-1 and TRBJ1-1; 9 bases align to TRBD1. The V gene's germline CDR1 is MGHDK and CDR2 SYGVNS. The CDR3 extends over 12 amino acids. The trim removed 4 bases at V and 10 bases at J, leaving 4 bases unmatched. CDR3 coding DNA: TGTGCCAGCAGTGGGGACAGGGAGGGAGCTTTCTTT. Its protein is CASSGDREGAFF.

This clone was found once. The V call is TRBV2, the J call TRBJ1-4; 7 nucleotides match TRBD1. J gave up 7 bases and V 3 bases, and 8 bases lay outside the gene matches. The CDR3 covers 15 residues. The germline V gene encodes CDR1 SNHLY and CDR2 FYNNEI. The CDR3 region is CASSDGGGTAEKLFF. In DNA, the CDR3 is TGTGCCAGCAGTGATGGTGGTGGGACAGCTGAAAAACTGTTTTTT.

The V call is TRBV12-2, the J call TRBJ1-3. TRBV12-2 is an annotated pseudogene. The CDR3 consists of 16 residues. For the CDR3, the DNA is TGTGCAAGTCGCTTTTCGGGGGACCACTCTGGAAACACCATATATTTT. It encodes CASRFSGDHSGNTIYF.

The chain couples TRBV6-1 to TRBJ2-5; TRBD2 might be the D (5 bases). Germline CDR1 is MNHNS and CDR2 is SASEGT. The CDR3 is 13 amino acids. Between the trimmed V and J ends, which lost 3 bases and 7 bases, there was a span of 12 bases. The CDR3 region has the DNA TGTGCCAGCAGTGACCTTGGAGAGGGGACCCAGTACTTC. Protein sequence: CASSDLGEGTQYF.

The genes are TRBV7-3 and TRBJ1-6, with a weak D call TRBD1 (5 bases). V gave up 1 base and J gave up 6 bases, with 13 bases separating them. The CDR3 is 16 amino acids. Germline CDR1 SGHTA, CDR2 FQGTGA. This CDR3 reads CASSLRAGPPNSPLHF. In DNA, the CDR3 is TGTGCCAGCAGCTTAAGGGCAGGGCCACCTAATTCACCCCTCCACTTT.

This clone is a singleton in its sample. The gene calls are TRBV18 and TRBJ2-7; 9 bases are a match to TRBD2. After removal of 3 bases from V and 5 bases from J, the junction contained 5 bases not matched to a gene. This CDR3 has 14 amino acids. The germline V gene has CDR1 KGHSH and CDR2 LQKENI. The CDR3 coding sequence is TGTGCCAGCTCACCGGGCGGGGGGGCCGACGAGCAGTACTTC. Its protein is CASSPGGGADEQYF.

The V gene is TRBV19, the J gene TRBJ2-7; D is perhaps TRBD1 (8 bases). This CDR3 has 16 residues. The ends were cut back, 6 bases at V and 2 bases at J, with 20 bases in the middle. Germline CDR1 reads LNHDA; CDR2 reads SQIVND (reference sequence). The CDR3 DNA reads TGTGCCAGTAGCCACCAGCGGGGACAGGAGGCCTACGAGCAGTACTTC. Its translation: CASSHQRGQEAYEQYF.

CDR3 DNA: TGTGCCAGCTCAAGGGGGCCTAGCAATCAGCCCCAGCATTTT. It is translated as CASSRGPSNQPQHF. The genes are TRBV18 and TRBJ1-5; the match to TRBD1 covers 7 bases. Germline CDR1 KGHSH, CDR2 LQKENI. The ends lost 5 bases at V and 0 bases at J; junction bases unmatched: 1. This CDR3 region has 14 residues. The variable domain in full, completed from reference TRBV18 and TRBJ1-5, reads NAGVMQNPRHLVRRRGQEARLRCSPMKGHSHVYWYRQLPEEGLKFMVYLQKENIIDESGMPKERFSAEFPKEGPSILRIQQVVRGDSAAYFCASSRGPSNQPQHFGDGTRLSIL.

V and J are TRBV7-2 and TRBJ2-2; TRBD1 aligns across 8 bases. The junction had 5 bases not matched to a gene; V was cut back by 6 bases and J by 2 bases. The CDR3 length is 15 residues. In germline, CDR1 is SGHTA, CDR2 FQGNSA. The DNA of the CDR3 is TGTGCCAGCAGATCCGGGACAGGCAACACCGGGGAGCTGTTTTTT. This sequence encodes CASRSGTGNTGELFF.

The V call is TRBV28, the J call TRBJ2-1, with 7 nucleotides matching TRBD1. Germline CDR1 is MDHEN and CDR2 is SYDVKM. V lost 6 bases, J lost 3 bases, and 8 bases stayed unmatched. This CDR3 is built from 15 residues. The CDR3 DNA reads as TGTGCCAGCAGCCACAGGGGAGAAGGCTACAATGAGCAGTTCTTC. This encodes CASSHRGEGYNEQFF.

As DNA, the CDR3 is TGTGCCAGCAGTTACGTGCGGGGCCTCCGGGACAATGAGCAGTTCTTC. It yields the protein CASSYVRGLRDNEQFF. The chain joins TRBV6-5 to TRBJ2-1; possible D gene TRBD2, 6 bases. Germline V lookup: CDR1 MNHEY, CDR2 SVGAGI. Trimming pared 2 bases from V and 5 bases from J, leaving 16 bases between. The length of the CDR3 is 16 residues.